This T cell receptor beta chain originates from a study of T cells in Graves' hyperthyroidism and ophthalmopathy. The trim removed 3 bases at V and 6 bases at J, leaving 7 bases unmatched. The germline gives CDR1 SGDLS, CDR2 YYNGEE. This CDR3 has 14 amino acids. TCR beta CDR3 regions were amplified from RNA. First-round RT-PCR targeting the TCR CDR3 was performed with the HTBI primer set. MiXCR, applied by TCRdb to the multiplex PCR reads, yields one record per CDR3 protein. This sample has around 720,000 distinct CDR3 sequences, with 35% found just once. Worth noting for this clonotype: As yet, its antigen is unknown.

Each patient was aged 18 to 65 and had newly diagnosed hyperthyroidism of under 2 months' duration. Fresh 10 ml peripheral blood yielded PBMCs. Study-wide findings and caveats: Clonotypes that were expanded in thyroid above 0.001 mostly appeared in blood too.

The chain employs TRBV9 and TRBJ2-3; 7 bases are shared with TRBD2. Sequencing was done on a sample of blood. The clonotype originates from a woman aged 40 to 50 with Graves' hyperthyroidism. CDR3 protein: CASSAMTSSDTQYF. The CDR3 DNA reads as TGTGCCAGCAGCGCAATGACTAGCTCGGATACGCAGTATTTT.